Following are 5 T cell receptor beta chains from one sample sequenced in a study of shared clonotypes between healthy human individuals. The table came from immunoSEQ multiplex PCR; TCRdb's copy has only in-frame clones and leaves some out. The table has nearly 1,000,000 clones, about 80% seen once. The sequenced sample consisted of memory CD4+ T cells sorted from blood. The subset here: CD45RA-negative fraction. The receptors derive from a man aged 18 to 30 in good health.

The chain carries TRBV18 and TRBJ2-5; D is unclear. The CDR3 spans 13 residues. V was trimmed by 3 bases and J by 5 bases, leaving 10 bases between them. The germline V gene has CDR1 KGHSH and CDR2 LQKENI. The CDR3 spells CASSPSQTETQYF. The CDR3 bases are TGTGCCAGCTCACCCTCACAGACGGAGACCCAGTACTTC. The full variable domain, rest sourced from reference TRBV18 and TRBJ2-5, is NAGVMQNPRHLVRRRGQEARLRCSPMKGHSHVYWYRQLPEEGLKFMVYLQKENIIDESGMPKERFSAEFPKEGPSILRIQQVVRGDSAAYFCASSPSQTETQYFGPGTRLLVL.

The chain recombines TRBV29-1 with TRBJ2-7; TRBD1 matches at 12 bases. CDR1 is SQVTM, CDR2 ANQGSEA, per germline. Trimming took 5 bases from V and 3 from J; bases not matched to a gene: 11. This CDR3 has 16 amino acids. In DNA form, the CDR3 reads TGCAGCGTTCGAGATTCCGGGACAGGGGGCGGCTACGAGCAGTACTTC. Translating it yields CSVRDSGTGGGYEQYF.

This clone was seen many times. The chain employs TRBV29-1 and TRBJ1-2, with D perhaps matching TRBD1 (6 bases). The V gene's germline CDR1 is SQVTM and CDR2 ANQGSEA. The CDR3 extends over 13 amino acids. V was pared by 6 bases and J by 1 base, with 12 bases between. The CDR3 loop reads CSVPRGFNYGYTF. DNA of the CDR3: TGCAGCGTCCCCAGGGGCTTTAACTATGGCTACACCTTC.

V is TRBV5-1 and J is TRBJ2-3; 12 nucleotides line up with TRBD2. CDR1 and CDR2 from the germline V gene are SGHRS and YFSETQ. V shed 5 bases and J 5 bases; nucleotides not matched to a gene: 12. The CDR3 has 17 amino acids. The DNA of the CDR3 is TGCGCCAGCAGACTAGCGGGAGGCCGCACAGGGGGAGATACGCAGTATTTT. Its protein product is CASRLAGGRTGGDTQYF.

This clone was seen just once. This chain links TRBV28 with TRBJ2-7, with a possible D match to TRBD1 (6 bases). The CDR3 sequence is 16 residues long. V was shortened by 2 bases and J by 0 bases, with 14 bases between the two germline ends. Per the germline V gene, CDR1 is MDHEN and CDR2 is SYDVKM. CDR3: CASSLGYRANSYEQYF. DNA of the CDR3: TGTGCCAGCAGTTTAGGATACAGGGCCAACTCCTACGAGCAGTACTTC.